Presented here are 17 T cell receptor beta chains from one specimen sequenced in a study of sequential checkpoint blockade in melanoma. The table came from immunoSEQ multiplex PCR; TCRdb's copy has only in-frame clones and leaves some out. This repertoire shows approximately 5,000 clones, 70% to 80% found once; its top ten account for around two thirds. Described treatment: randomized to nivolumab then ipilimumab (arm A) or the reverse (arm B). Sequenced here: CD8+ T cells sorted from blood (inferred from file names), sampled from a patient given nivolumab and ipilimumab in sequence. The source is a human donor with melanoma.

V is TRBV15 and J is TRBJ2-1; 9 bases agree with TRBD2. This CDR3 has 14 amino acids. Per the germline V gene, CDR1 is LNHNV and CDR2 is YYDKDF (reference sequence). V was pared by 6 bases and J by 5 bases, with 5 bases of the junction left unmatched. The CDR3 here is CATSSSGVNNEQFF. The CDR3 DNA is TGTGCCACCAGTTCTAGCGGGGTAAACAATGAGCAGTTCTTC.

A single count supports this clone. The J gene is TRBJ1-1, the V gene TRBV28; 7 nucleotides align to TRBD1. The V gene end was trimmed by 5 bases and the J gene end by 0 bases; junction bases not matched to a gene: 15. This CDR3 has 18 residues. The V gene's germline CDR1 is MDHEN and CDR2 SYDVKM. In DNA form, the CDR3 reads TGTGCCAGCAGTCCCTCCTCTTCAGGGGGAGAGGTGAACACTGAAGCTTTCTTT. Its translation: CASSPSSSGGEVNTEAFF.

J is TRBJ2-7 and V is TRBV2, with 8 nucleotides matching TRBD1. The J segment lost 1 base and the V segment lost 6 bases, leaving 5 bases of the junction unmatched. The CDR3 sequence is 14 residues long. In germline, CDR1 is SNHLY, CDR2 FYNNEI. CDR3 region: CASSDRGTSYEQYF. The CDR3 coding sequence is TGTGCCAGCAGCGACAGGGGAACTTCCTACGAGCAGTACTTC.

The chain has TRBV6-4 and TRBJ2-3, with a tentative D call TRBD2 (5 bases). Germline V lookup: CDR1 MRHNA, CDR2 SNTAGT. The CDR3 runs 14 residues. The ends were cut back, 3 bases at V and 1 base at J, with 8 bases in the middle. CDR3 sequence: CASSEEEGTDTQYF. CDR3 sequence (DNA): TGTGCCAGCAGTGAGGAGGAGGGCACAGATACGCAGTATTTT.

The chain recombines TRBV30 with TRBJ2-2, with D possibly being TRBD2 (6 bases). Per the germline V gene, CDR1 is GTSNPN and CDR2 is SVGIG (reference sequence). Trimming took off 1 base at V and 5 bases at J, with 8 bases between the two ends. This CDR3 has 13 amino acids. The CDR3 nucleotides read TGTGCCTGGAGTGAACTAGCAACCGGGGAGCTGTTTTTT. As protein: CAWSELATGELFF. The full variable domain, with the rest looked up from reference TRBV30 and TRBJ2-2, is SQTIHQWPATLVQPVGSPLSLECTVEGTSNPNLYWYRQAAGRGLQLLFYSVGIGQISSEVPQNLSASRPQDRQFILSSKKLLLSDSGFYLCAWSELATGELFFGEGSRLTVL.

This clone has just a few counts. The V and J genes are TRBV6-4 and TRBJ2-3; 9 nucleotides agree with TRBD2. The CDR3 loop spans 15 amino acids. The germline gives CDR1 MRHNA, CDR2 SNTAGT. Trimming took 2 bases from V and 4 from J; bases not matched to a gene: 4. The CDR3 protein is CASSDTAGGADTQYF. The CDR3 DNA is TGTGCCAGCAGTGACACAGCGGGAGGCGCAGATACGCAGTATTTT.

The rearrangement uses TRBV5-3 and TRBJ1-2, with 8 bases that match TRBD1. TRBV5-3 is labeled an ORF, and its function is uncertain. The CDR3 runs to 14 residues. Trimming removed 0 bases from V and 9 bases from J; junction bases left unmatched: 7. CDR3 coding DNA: TGTGCCAGAAGCTTGGAGCTCAGGGGGCTGAGCTACACCTTC. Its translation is CARSLELRGLSYTF.

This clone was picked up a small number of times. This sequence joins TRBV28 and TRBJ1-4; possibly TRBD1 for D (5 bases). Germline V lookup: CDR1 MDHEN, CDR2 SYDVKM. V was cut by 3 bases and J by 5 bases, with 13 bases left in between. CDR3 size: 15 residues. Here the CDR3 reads CASSFVQGGNEKLFF. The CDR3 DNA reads TGTGCCAGCAGTTTTGTTCAGGGTGGGAATGAAAAACTGTTTTTT.

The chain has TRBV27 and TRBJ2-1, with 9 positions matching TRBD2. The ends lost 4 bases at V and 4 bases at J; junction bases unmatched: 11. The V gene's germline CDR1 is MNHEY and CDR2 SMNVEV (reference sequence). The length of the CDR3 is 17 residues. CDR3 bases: TGTGCCAGCAGTTCAATTCTTGGCGGGAGGGGGTACAATGAGCAGTTCTTC. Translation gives CASSSILGGRGYNEQFF.

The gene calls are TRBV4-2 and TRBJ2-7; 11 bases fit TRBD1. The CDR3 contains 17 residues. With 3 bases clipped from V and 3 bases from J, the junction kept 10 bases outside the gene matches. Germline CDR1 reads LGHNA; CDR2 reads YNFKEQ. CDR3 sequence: CASSHRTGGSIDYEQYF. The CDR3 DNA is TGTGCCAGCAGCCATCGGACAGGGGGCTCGATAGACTACGAGCAGTACTTC.

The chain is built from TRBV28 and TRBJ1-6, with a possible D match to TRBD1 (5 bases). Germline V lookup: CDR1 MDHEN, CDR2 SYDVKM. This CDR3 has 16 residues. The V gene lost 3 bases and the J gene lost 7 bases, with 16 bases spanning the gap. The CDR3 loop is CASSFRGILVNSPLHF. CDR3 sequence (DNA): TGTGCCAGCAGTTTTCGGGGGATTCTAGTAAATTCACCCCTCCACTTT.

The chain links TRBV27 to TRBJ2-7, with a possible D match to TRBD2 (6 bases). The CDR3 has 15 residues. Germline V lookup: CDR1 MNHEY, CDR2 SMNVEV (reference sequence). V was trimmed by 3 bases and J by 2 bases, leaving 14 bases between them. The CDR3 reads CASSLGPWGAYEQYF. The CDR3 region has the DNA TGTGCCAGCAGTTTGGGACCCTGGGGGGCCTACGAGCAGTACTTC.

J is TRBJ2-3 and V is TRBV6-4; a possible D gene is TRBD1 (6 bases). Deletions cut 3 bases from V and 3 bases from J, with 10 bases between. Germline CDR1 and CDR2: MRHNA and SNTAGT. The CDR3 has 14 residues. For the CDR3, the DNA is TGTGCCAGCAGTGAGGGGGCCCCAACAGATACGCAGTATTTT. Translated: CASSEGAPTDTQYF.

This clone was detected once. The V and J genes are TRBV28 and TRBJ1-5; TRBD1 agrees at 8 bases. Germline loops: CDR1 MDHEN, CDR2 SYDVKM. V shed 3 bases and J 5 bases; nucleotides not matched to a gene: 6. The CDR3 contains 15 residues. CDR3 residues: CASSFITGGYQPQHF. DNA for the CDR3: TGTGCCAGCAGTTTCATAACAGGGGGATATCAGCCCCAGCATTTT. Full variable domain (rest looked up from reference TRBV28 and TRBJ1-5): DVKVTQSSRYLVKRTGEKVFLECVQDMDHENMFWYRQDPGLGLRLIYFSYDVKMKEKGDIPEGYSVSREKKERFSLILESASTNQTSMYLCASSFITGGYQPQHFGDGTRLSIL.

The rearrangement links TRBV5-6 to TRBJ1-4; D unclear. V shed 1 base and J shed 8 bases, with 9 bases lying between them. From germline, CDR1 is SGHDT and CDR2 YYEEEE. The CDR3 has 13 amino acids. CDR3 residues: CASSLNPREKLFF. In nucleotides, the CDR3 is TGTGCCAGCAGCTTGAATCCCCGGGAAAAACTGTTTTTT.

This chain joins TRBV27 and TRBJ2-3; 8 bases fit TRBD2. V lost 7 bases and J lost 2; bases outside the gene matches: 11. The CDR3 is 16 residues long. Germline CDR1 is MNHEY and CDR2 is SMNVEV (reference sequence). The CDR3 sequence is CASTPLAETITDTQYF. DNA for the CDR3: TGTGCCAGCACCCCACTAGCGGAGACGATCACAGATACGCAGTATTTT.

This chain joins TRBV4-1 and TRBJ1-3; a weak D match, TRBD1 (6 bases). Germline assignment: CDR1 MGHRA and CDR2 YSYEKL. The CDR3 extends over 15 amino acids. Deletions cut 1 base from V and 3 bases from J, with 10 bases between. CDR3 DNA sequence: TGCGCCAGCAGCCAAGGAACCAGGGGTGGAAACACCATATATTTT. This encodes CASSQGTRGGNTIYF.